One sample yielded the 11 T cell receptor beta chains listed below, sequenced in a study of blood T cell repertoires in COVID-19. Some clones are missing from TCRdb's copy, which holds only in-frame ones; the method was immunoSEQ multiplex PCR. The sample has a few hundred thousand clones, 65% to 85% seen once; the top ten hold 15% to 18%. Source material: peripheral blood. The receptors originated from a person aged 70 to 79 with COVID-19, enrolled during active disease.

This rearrangement joins TRBV6-6 to TRBJ2-3; 10 nucleotides line up with TRBD2. CDR3 length equals 16 residues. Germline CDR1 reads MNHNY; CDR2 reads SVGAGI (reference sequence). V lost 0 bases, J lost 5 bases, and 5 bases stayed unmatched. Here the CDR3 DNA reads TGTGCCAGCAGTTACTCAGTAGCGGGGGGTCAAGATACGCAGTATTTT. Translated, it gives CASSYSVAGGQDTQYF.

The chain carries TRBV29-1 and TRBJ1-5, with 7 bases lining up with TRBD1. V lost 5 bases to trimming and J lost 4 bases; unmatched junction nucleotides: 8. Germline CDR1 and CDR2: SQVTM and ANQGSEA. This CDR3 has 14 amino acids. Here the CDR3 reads CSVSGDSRNQPQHF. CDR3 DNA: TGCAGCGTTAGTGGGGACAGTCGAAATCAGCCCCAGCATTTT.

The CDR3 DNA follows: TGTGCCAGTAGTACTAGGACAGGCGATAATTCACCCCTCCACTTT. This gives the protein CASSTRTGDNSPLHF. The chain links TRBV19 to TRBJ1-6; 7 bases fit TRBD1. After removal of 4 bases from V and 5 bases from J, the junction contained 5 bases not matched to a gene. Germline values: CDR1 LNHDA, CDR2 SQIVND (reference sequence). The CDR3 runs to 15 residues.

The CDR3 DNA sequence: TGCAGTGCTAGCGTCCTATCTGAAGCTTTCTTT. It yields the protein CSASVLSEAFF. This sequence joins TRBV20-1 and TRBJ1-1, with D uncertain. CDR1 and CDR2 (germline): DFQATT, SNEGSKA (reference sequence). V lost 3 bases to trimming and J lost 6 bases, with 8 bases between them. The CDR3 is 11 residues long.

The chain is built from TRBV24-1 and TRBJ2-3; D gene uncertain. The CDR3 spans 15 residues. Germline V gene data show CDR1 as KGHDR and CDR2 as SFDVKD. The V gene lost 3 bases and the J gene lost 6 bases, with 15 bases spanning the gap. As DNA, the CDR3 is TGTGCCACCAGTGATCCCGCGAACCCATCGGATACGCAGTATTTT. Translation: CATSDPANPSDTQYF.

This clone appeared a few times. V is TRBV2 and J is TRBJ1-2; perhaps TRBD1 as D (5 bases). CDR1 and CDR2 (germline): SNHLY, FYNNEI. V was clipped by 6 bases and J by 4 bases, with 9 bases between them. The CDR3 loop spans 12 amino acids. The CDR3 loop is CASRGGSYGYTF. CDR3 nucleotides: TGTGCCAGCAGGGGGGGTAGCTATGGCTACACCTTC.

The rearrangement links TRBV28 to TRBJ1-2; 8 positions agree with TRBD1. CDR1 and CDR2 (germline): MDHEN, SYDVKM. This CDR3 comprises 15 residues. The trim removed 4 bases at V and 9 bases at J, leaving 13 bases unmatched. CDR3 bases: TGTGCCAGCAGTTCGCCGACAGGGGAAAATGTCCGCTACACCTTC. Protein: CASSSPTGENVRYTF.

The chain combines TRBV7-3 with TRBJ2-3; 7 bases align to TRBD2. This CDR3 spans 17 amino acids. CDR1 and CDR2 (germline): SGHTA, FQGTGA. J gave up 2 bases and V 5 bases, and 13 bases lay outside the gene matches. CDR3 protein: CASSPLGGAQFTDTQYF. In DNA form, the CDR3 reads TGTGCCAGCAGCCCCCTGGGAGGGGCCCAATTCACAGATACGCAGTATTTT.

V usage is TRBV6-4 and J usage is TRBJ1-2; 9 bases map to TRBD1. Trimming took 3 bases from V and 7 from J; bases not matched to a gene: 9. The CDR3 is 15 residues long. Per the germline V gene, CDR1 is MRHNA and CDR2 is SNTAGT. The CDR3 reads CASSEEQGAVFGYTF. For the CDR3, the DNA is TGTGCCAGCAGTGAAGAACAGGGGGCGGTGTTTGGCTACACCTTC.

The chain is built from TRBV7-2 and TRBJ2-3, with TRBD2 identical over 8 bases. The CDR3 length is 15 residues. The junction had 4 bases not matched to a gene; V was cut back by 1 base and J by 4 bases. Germline loops: CDR1 SGHTA, CDR2 FQGNSA. The CDR3 protein is CASSLVGLGPDTQYF. The CDR3 DNA sequence: TGTGCCAGCAGCTTAGTGGGACTAGGTCCAGATACGCAGTATTTT. Combining the CDR3 with reference TRBV7-2 and TRBJ2-3 gives the whole variable domain GAGVSQSPSNKVTEKGKDVELRCDPISGHTALYWYRQSLGQGLEFLIYFQGNSAPDKSGLPSDRFSAERTGGSVSTLTIQRTQQEDSAVYLCASSLVGLGPDTQYFGPGTRLTVL.

The count of this clone is one. This sequence joins TRBV5-1 and TRBJ2-1, with TRBD2 matching 7 bases. Germline lookup yields CDR1 SGHRS and CDR2 YFSETQ. The CDR3 extends over 15 amino acids. V lost 6 bases and J lost 11; bases outside the gene matches: 17. CDR3 coding DNA: TGCGCCAGCACCGGGCGGACTAGTATAACAATGAAGCAGTTCTTC. It specifies CASTGRTSITMKQFF.